This T cell receptor beta chain was captured by sequencing in a study of a mutant IDH1 vaccine in newly diagnosed glioma. Time point defined: baseline, week 1 (first vaccination visit). This sample's treatment: pre-vaccination baseline after standard-of-care therapy. The repertoire was sequenced with immunoSEQ multiplex PCR; TCRdb's copy has only in-frame clones and lacks some. The profile covers about 88,000 clones, with over 75% appearing a single time and 5.3% taken by the ten largest. This clone counts as medium-sized. The germline V gene has CDR1 SEHNR and CDR2 FQNEAQ (reference sequence). The CDR3 contains 12 residues. The V and J ends lost 4 bases and 6 bases respectively, with 9 bases between them.

Sequencing was performed on PBMCs, taken from a glioma patient treated with radiotherapy, temozolomide or both. The rearrangement joins TRBV7-9 to TRBJ1-2; D unclear. The source of this sequence is a man aged 35-49 years with glioma. Some clones in this sample may be carry-over from other donors' samples. CDR3 sequence: CASSSDGDGYTF. CDR3 DNA sequence: TGTGCCAGCAGCTCCGACGGGGATGGCTACACCTTC.